The 30 T cell receptor beta chains presented below share a single source sample, sequenced in a study of cytomegalovirus exposure and HLA in healthy donors. The protocol was immunoSEQ multiplex PCR, while the TCRdb copy is restricted to in-frame clones and leaves out a portion. This sample carries tens of thousands of clones, more than 85% of them seen once, and the ten largest clones take around 5.5%. Sequenced: PBMCs. All receptors come from a woman in her late teens or twenties in good health and CMV-seronegative.

This chain links TRBV7-2 with TRBJ1-1, with D tentatively TRBD1 (5 bases). The CDR3 runs 15 residues. The ends were cut back, 4 bases at V and 5 bases at J, with 17 bases in the middle. Germline CDR1 and CDR2: SGHTA and FQGNSA. CDR3 bases: TGTGCCAGCAGCTCCGACCTCCTGGGGCGGACTGAAGCTTTCTTT. Its protein is CASSSDLLGRTEAFF. Combining the CDR3 with reference TRBV7-2 and TRBJ1-1 gives the whole variable domain GAGVSQSPSNKVTEKGKDVELRCDPISGHTALYWYRQSLGQGLEFLIYFQGNSAPDKSGLPSDRFSAERTGGSVSTLTIQRTQQEDSAVYLCASSSDLLGRTEAFFGQGTRLTVV.

The rearrangement uses TRBV5-8 and TRBJ2-7; D may be TRBD1 (5 bases). The germline gives CDR1 SGHTS, CDR2 YDEGEE. Trimming took 0 bases from V and 5 from J, leaving 9 bases between them. The CDR3 covers 13 residues. The DNA of the CDR3 is TGTGCCAGCAGCTTGGCCAGGGTGAACGAGCAGTACTTC. It encodes CASSLARVNEQYF.

The V gene is TRBV6-1, the J gene TRBJ1-3; D not resolved. The CDR3 contains 14 residues. With 7 bases removed from V and 0 bases from J, the gap between germline ends came to 10 bases. Germline V gene lookup returns CDR1 MNHNS and CDR2 SASEGT. The CDR3 DNA follows: TGTGCCAGCAAAGAATCCGGCTCTGGAAACACCATATATTTT. It yields the protein CASKESGSGNTIYF.

The chain combines TRBV2 with TRBJ1-1; no clear D. This CDR3 spans 13 amino acids. Germline V CDR1 and CDR2: SNHLY, FYNNEI. V gave up 6 bases and J gave up 3 bases, with 11 bases separating them. Here the CDR3 reads CASSPRGYTEAFF. In DNA, the CDR3 is TGTGCCAGCAGCCCAAGAGGTTACACTGAAGCTTTCTTT.

The rearrangement uses TRBV7-9 and TRBJ1-1, with D possibly TRBD1 on 6 matching bases. The CDR3 totals 12 residues. The germline V and J ends were trimmed by 6 bases and 8 bases, with 13 bases remaining between them. The germline gives CDR1 SEHNR, CDR2 FQNEAQ (reference sequence). The CDR3 protein is CASSPTGSEAFF. In nucleotides, the CDR3 is TGTGCCAGCAGTCCTACAGGGTCGGAAGCTTTCTTT.

The CDR3 region has the DNA TGTGCCAGTAGACCGCAGGACAGGGTACACGAGACCCAGTACTTC. Its protein is CASRPQDRVHETQYF. V and J are TRBV19 and TRBJ2-5; the match to TRBD1 covers 8 bases. This CDR3 contains 15 residues. Germline V gene data show CDR1 as LNHDA and CDR2 as SQIVND (reference sequence). With V trimmed by 6 bases and J by 5 bases, 11 bases remained unmatched.

This clone has a handful of counts. This chain links TRBV30 with TRBJ2-6, with D unclear. The CDR3 covers 15 residues. Germline loops: CDR1 GTSNPN, CDR2 SVGIG (reference sequence). V lost 0 bases and J lost 0, with 6 bases in between. CDR3 in DNA: TGTGCCTGGAGTGTGGCAGTCTCTGGGGCCAACGTCCTGACTTTC. Translated: CAWSVAVSGANVLTF.

This chain uses TRBV19 with TRBJ1-2, with 7 bases identical to TRBD1. The CDR3 length is 15 residues. Germline V gene lookup returns CDR1 LNHDA and CDR2 SQIVND (reference sequence). After removal of 5 bases from V and 10 bases from J, the junction contained 16 bases not matched to a gene. CDR3 sequence reads: CASSPLSTGNGDYTF. CDR3 sequence (DNA): TGTGCCAGTAGTCCACTCTCGACAGGGAACGGTGACTACACCTTC.

The chain uses TRBV7-9 and TRBJ2-2, with D uncertain. CDR3 length: 12 amino acids. Trimming cost V 5 bases and J 6 bases, with 7 bases left between them. From germline, CDR1 is SEHNR and CDR2 FQNEAQ (reference sequence). This CDR3 reads CASSITSGELFF. The CDR3 DNA reads TGTGCCAGCAGCATTACATCCGGGGAGCTGTTTTTT.

This chain joins TRBV2 and TRBJ2-1; D may be TRBD2 (6 bases). CDR3 length: 11 residues. Germline V gene sequence: CDR1 SNHLY, CDR2 FYNNEI. Trimming cost V 8 bases and J 6 bases, with 8 bases left between them. The CDR3 region has the DNA TGTGCCAGCCGTAGCGGCAATGAGCAGTTCTTC. This gives the protein CASRSGNEQFF. Filled out from reference TRBV2 and TRBJ2-1, the complete variable domain reads EPEVTQTPSHQVTQMGQEVILRCVPISNHLYFYWYRQILGQKVEFLVSFYNNEISEKSEIFDDQFSVERPDGSNFTLKIRSTKLEDSAMYFCASRSGNEQFFGPGTRLTVL.

The J gene is TRBJ1-1, the V gene TRBV6-6; 8 nucleotides match TRBD1. Germline V lookup: CDR1 MNHNY, CDR2 SVGAGI (reference sequence). The CDR3 totals 15 residues. V lost 4 bases to trimming and J lost 4 bases; unmatched junction nucleotides: 8. The CDR3 protein is CASSSTGVGVTEAFF. The CDR3 DNA sequence: TGTGCCAGCAGTTCGACAGGGGTTGGAGTCACTGAAGCTTTCTTT.

For the CDR3, the DNA is TGTGCCAGCAGCTTTCCTAGCGGGAGCCCAAACACCGGGGAGCTGTTTTTT. Translated: CASSFPSGSPNTGELFF. The chain recombines TRBV5-4 with TRBJ2-2; 10 bases agree with TRBD2. The V segment lost 2 bases and the J segment 2 bases; nucleotides outside the gene matches: 6. Germline V gives CDR1 SGHNT, CDR2 YYREEE (reference sequence). This CDR3 comprises 17 residues.

The rearrangement links TRBV9 to TRBJ2-2; 10 bases fit TRBD2. Germline CDR1 is SGDLS and CDR2 is YYNGEE. With 5 bases clipped from V and 6 bases from J, the junction kept 13 bases outside the gene matches. CDR3 length equals 17 residues. The CDR3 sequence is CASSAPSGRRLAGELFF. DNA for the CDR3: TGTGCCAGCAGTGCTCCTAGCGGGAGAAGGCTGGCCGGGGAGCTGTTTTTT. Together with reference TRBV9 and TRBJ2-2, the CDR3 gives the full variable domain: DSGVTQTPKHLITATGQRVTLRCSPRSGDLSVYWYQQSLDQGLQFLIQYYNGEERAKGNILERFSAQQFPDLHSELNLSSLELGDSALYFCASSAPSGRRLAGELFFGEGSRLTVL.

The chain has TRBV5-4 and TRBJ1-3, with 7 bases that match TRBD1. Unmatched junction bases numbered 11, after V lost 4 bases and J lost 4 bases. CDR3 length: 16 residues. Germline CDR1 reads SGHNT; CDR2 reads YYREEE (reference sequence). The CDR3 sequence is CASSGGVTGSGNTIYF. The CDR3 nucleotides are TGTGCCAGCAGCGGAGGTGTGACAGGGTCCGGAAACACCATATATTTT.

This chain joins TRBV5-6 and TRBJ1-4, with TRBD1 as a possible D gene (5 bases). Trimming stripped 2 bases from V and 8 bases from J, with 13 bases between. The CDR3 sequence is 14 residues long. Germline lookup yields CDR1 SGHDT and CDR2 YYEEEE. The CDR3 coding sequence is TGTGCCAGCAGCTTTTCCCAGGGCAGGGAAAAACTGTTTTTT. It translates to CASSFSQGREKLFF.

The V call is TRBV15, the J call TRBJ2-3; no reliable D call. The germline V and J ends were trimmed by 1 base and 1 base, with 9 bases remaining between them. The length of the CDR3 is 15 residues. The V gene's germline CDR1 is LNHNV and CDR2 YYDKDF (reference sequence). CDR3 residues: CATSRGSSGTDTQYF. Here the CDR3 DNA reads TGTGCCACCAGCAGAGGTAGCAGCGGCACAGATACGCAGTATTTT.

The chain has TRBV19 and TRBJ1-1; D is unresolved. This CDR3 region has 12 residues. Germline loops: CDR1 LNHDA, CDR2 SQIVND (reference sequence). V dropped 7 bases and J dropped 2 bases, with 8 bases sitting between them. As DNA, the CDR3 is TGTGCCAGTAAAAACATAAACACTGAAGCTTTCTTT. Its translation is CASKNINTEAFF. Looking up the rest from reference TRBV19 and TRBJ1-1 gives the full variable domain: DGGITQSPKYLFRKEGQNVTLSCEQNLNHDAMYWYRQDPGQGLRLIYYSQIVNDFQKGDIAEGYSVSREKKESFPLTVTSAQKNPTAFYLCASKNINTEAFFGQGTRLTVV.

This clone was seen once. The rearrangement joins TRBV11-3 to TRBJ1-1; 8 bases fit TRBD1. CDR3 length equals 13 residues. V shed 5 bases and J 4 bases; nucleotides not matched to a gene: 3. Germline CDR1 reads SGHNT; CDR2 reads YENEEA. The CDR3 coding sequence is TGTGCCAGCAGCGTAACAGGGGGCACTGAAGCTTTCTTT. Its translation: CASSVTGGTEAFF. The whole variable domain, remainder taken from reference TRBV11-3 and TRBJ1-1, is EAGVVQSPRYKIIEKKQPVAFWCNPISGHNTLYWYLQNLGQGPELLIRYENEEAVDDSQLPKDRFSAERLKGVDSTLKIQPAELGDSAVYLCASSVTGGTEAFFGQGTRLTVV.

The chain combines TRBV9 with TRBJ1-2, with D maybe TRBD1 (6 bases). Germline V gives CDR1 SGDLS, CDR2 YYNGEE. This CDR3 has 16 residues. V shed 2 bases and J shed 6 bases, with 20 bases lying between them. The CDR3 DNA is TGTGCCAGCAGCGTGGGGCCAAGGGGGGGACTGGATGGCTACACCTTC. It yields the protein CASSVGPRGGLDGYTF.

This chain uses TRBV19 with TRBJ2-1, with 7 bases aligning to TRBD2. Germline values: CDR1 LNHDA, CDR2 SQIVND (reference sequence). V was clipped by 7 bases and J by 9 bases; unmatched bases: 15. The CDR3 runs 15 residues. The CDR3 loop reads CASKMGGPRVFEQFF. CDR3 DNA sequence: TGTGCCAGTAAGATGGGAGGGCCCAGGGTATTTGAGCAGTTCTTC.

V usage is TRBV6-5 and J usage is TRBJ2-7; 9 bases are a match to TRBD2. The CDR3 spans 14 residues. From germline, CDR1 is MNHEY and CDR2 SVGAGI. The V gene end was trimmed by 3 bases and the J gene end by 1 base; junction bases not matched to a gene: 1. CDR3 region: CASSYTSGSYEQYV. The DNA of the CDR3 is TGTGCCAGCAGTTATACTAGCGGGTCCTACGAGCAGTACGTC.

The V and J genes are TRBV6-1 and TRBJ1-2; D is perhaps TRBD1 (5 bases). Germline CDR1 and CDR2: MNHNS and SASEGT. This CDR3 region has 15 residues. Trimming pared 3 bases from V and 3 bases from J, leaving 14 bases between. For the CDR3, the DNA is TGTGCCAGCAGTGACTCATACCCGGGGGACTATGGCTACACCTTC. As protein: CASSDSYPGDYGYTF.

The rearrangement links TRBV7-8 to TRBJ2-3, with 11 bases identical to TRBD2. The CDR3 has 18 amino acids. V dropped 1 base and J dropped 5; count of bases not matched to a gene: 11. Germline CDR1 reads SGHVS; CDR2 reads FQNEAQ. The CDR3 sequence: CASSLGGGWLAGGDTQYF. The CDR3 bases are TGTGCCAGCAGCTTAGGGGGGGGGTGGCTAGCGGGAGGAGATACGCAGTATTTT.

The gene calls are TRBV6-5 and TRBJ2-7; TRBD2 matches 8 bases. The length of the CDR3 is 13 residues. Germline CDR1 and CDR2: MNHEY and SVGAGI. With 10 bases clipped from V and 3 bases from J, the junction kept 8 bases outside the gene matches. CDR3 loop: CATSRGGGYEQYF. For the CDR3, the DNA is TGTGCCACTTCACGGGGGGGTGGCTACGAGCAGTACTTC.

The chain joins TRBV18 to TRBJ2-5, with 7 nucleotides matching TRBD1. Germline V gene data show CDR1 as KGHSH and CDR2 as LQKENI. This CDR3 has 13 amino acids. Trimming cost V 3 bases and J 5 bases; bases outside gene matches: 3. The CDR3 protein is CASSPTGMETQYF. CDR3 coding DNA: TGTGCCAGCTCACCGACAGGGATGGAGACCCAGTACTTC.

The chain links TRBV29-1 to TRBJ2-1; D remains ambiguous. CDR1 is SQVTM and CDR2 is ANQGSEA in the germline V gene. V was pared by 5 bases and J by 2 bases, with 10 bases between. This CDR3 is 13 amino acids long. CDR3: CSVRVIAYNEQFF. The DNA of the CDR3 is TGCAGCGTTCGGGTGATAGCCTACAATGAGCAGTTCTTC.

This chain joins TRBV21-1 and TRBJ2-2; the table's D call, TRBD2, was not checked against the DNA. TRBV21-1 is noted as a pseudogene. The CDR3 extends over 16 amino acids. The DNA of the CDR3 is TGTGCCAGCAGCAAATCGGTCGGGGAGAACACCGGGGAGCTGTTTTTT. Protein: CASSKSVGENTGELFF.

The chain couples TRBV7-2 to TRBJ1-2, with 7 bases lining up with TRBD1. The CDR3 contains 14 residues. Germline V gene lookup returns CDR1 SGHTA and CDR2 FQGNSA. V lost 3 bases to trimming and J lost 3 bases; unmatched junction nucleotides: 4. In DNA, the CDR3 is TGTGCCAGCAGCTTTAGGGGGCTGGACTATGGCTACACCTTC. It codes for CASSFRGLDYGYTF.

For the CDR3, the DNA is TGCAGCGTTGAAGCCGGGGATAACTATGGCTACACCTTC. It specifies CSVEAGDNYGYTF. The genes are TRBV29-1 and TRBJ1-2; the D is unclear. Trimming stripped 1 base from V and 1 base from J, with 7 bases between. The CDR3 totals 13 residues. Germline CDR1 reads SQVTM; CDR2 reads ANQGSEA. The variable domain in full, completed from reference TRBV29-1 and TRBJ1-2, reads SAVISQKPSRDICQRGTSLTIQCQVDSQVTMMFWYRQQPGQSLTLIATANQGSEATYESGFVIDKFPISRPNLTFSTLTVSNMSPEDSSIYLCSVEAGDNYGYTFGSGTRLTVV.

The V and J genes are TRBV2 and TRBJ2-2; the D gene is possibly TRBD1 (7 bases). This CDR3 has 15 residues. Trimming pared 6 bases from V and 4 bases from J, leaving 15 bases between. Looked up from germline, CDR1 is SNHLY and CDR2 is FYNNEI. The CDR3 reads CASRGGQRLTGELFF. CDR3 nucleotides: TGTGCCAGCAGGGGGGGACAGAGACTCACCGGGGAGCTGTTTTTT.